This TCR beta chain was retrieved from a study of graft-versus-host responses after intestinal transplantation. Study-wide context: Every transplant recipient was induced with anti-thymocyte globulin, then maintained on tacrolimus and steroids for two to three years. Findings and caveats of the study: Circulating GvH clone levels at their peak were associated with HvG declines (early post-transplant).

This table comes from immunoSEQ multiplex PCR, and its TCRdb copy is limited to in-frame clones, with some not included. The top ten clones hold 0.23% of a sample with around 100,000 clones, about 92% of them seen once. On this clone: Its antigen is unidentified.

The germline V and J ends were trimmed by 0 bases and 10 bases, with 10 bases remaining between them. CDR3 size: 13 residues. The germline CDR1 and CDR2 sequences are GTSNPN and SVGIG (reference sequence). The sequence was collected from a human donor who was the organ donor for an intestinal transplant. The V gene is TRBV30, the J gene TRBJ1-6; D unclear. The sequenced sample was unstimulated CD4+ T cells sorted from spleen or lymph node cells, obtained before transplant. The CDR3 here is CAWSVEYRSPLHF. CDR3 sequence (DNA): TGTGCCTGGAGTGTAGAGTACCGGTCACCCCTCCACTTT.